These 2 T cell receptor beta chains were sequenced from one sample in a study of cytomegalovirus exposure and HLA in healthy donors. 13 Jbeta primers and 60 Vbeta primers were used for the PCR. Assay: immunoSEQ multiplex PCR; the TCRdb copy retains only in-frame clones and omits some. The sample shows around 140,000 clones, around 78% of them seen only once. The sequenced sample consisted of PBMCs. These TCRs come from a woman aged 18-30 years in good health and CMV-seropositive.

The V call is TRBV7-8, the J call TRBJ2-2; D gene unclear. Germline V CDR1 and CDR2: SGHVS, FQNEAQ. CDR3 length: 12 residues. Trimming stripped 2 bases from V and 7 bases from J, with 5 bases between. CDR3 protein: CASSLYGGELFF. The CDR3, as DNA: TGTGCCAGCAGCTTATACGGCGGGGAGCTGTTTTTT. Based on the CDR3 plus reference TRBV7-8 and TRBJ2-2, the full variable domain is GAGVSQSPRYKVAKRGQDVALRCDPISGHVSLFWYQQALGQGPEFLTYFQNEAQLDKSGLPSDRFFAERPEGSVSTLKIQRTQQEDSAVYLCASSLYGGELFFGEGSRLTVL.

CDR3 protein: CASRRDSLYGYTF. The CDR3 DNA is TGTGCCAGCAGAAGGGACAGCTTATATGGCTACACCTTC. This chain uses TRBV6-5 with TRBJ1-2, with TRBD1 matching over 7 bases. V lost 6 bases, J lost 5 bases, and 6 bases stayed unmatched. This CDR3 is 13 amino acids long. The V gene's germline CDR1 is MNHEY and CDR2 SVGAGI.